The 18 T cell receptor beta chains presented below share a single source sample, sequenced in a study of T cell responses to AZD1222 COVID-19 vaccine. Using immunoSEQ multiplex PCR, the repertoire was profiled, and TCRdb retains in-frame clones only, with some absent. The sample has about 57,000 clones, 85% seen once. The sequencing here drew on peripheral blood, taken on day 0 of AZD1222 vaccination. Receptors were obtained from an adult in good health.

This chain links TRBV5-1 with TRBJ1-2; perhaps TRBD1 as D (5 bases). The length of the CDR3 is 13 residues. The germline V gene has CDR1 SGHRS and CDR2 YFSETQ. The V end was cut by 3 bases, the J end by 2 bases, with 8 bases between. CDR3 DNA: TGCGCCAGCAGCTCCCGGGGGAACTATGGCTACACCTTC. This gives the protein CASSSRGNYGYTF.

CDR3: CASSPYTDTQYF. The CDR3, as DNA: TGTGCCAGCAGCCCCTATACAGATACGCAGTATTTT. The V call is TRBV7-2, the J call TRBJ2-3; unclear D gene. This CDR3 is built from 12 residues. The V gene lost 5 bases and the J gene lost 3 bases, with 6 bases spanning the gap. Germline V gene lookup returns CDR1 SGHTA and CDR2 FQGNSA.

The chain recombines TRBV6-5 with TRBJ2-7; no reliable D call. This CDR3 comprises 14 residues. Per the germline V gene, CDR1 is MNHEY and CDR2 is SVGAGI. V was cut by 7 bases and J by 0 bases, with 13 bases left in between. The CDR3 here is CASKETSSSYEQYF. CDR3 bases: TGTGCCAGCAAAGAGACATCCAGCTCCTACGAGCAGTACTTC.

The rearrangement links TRBV27 to TRBJ1-1; D is possibly TRBD1 (6 bases). With 4 bases removed from V and 4 bases from J, the gap between germline ends came to 13 bases. In germline, CDR1 is MNHEY, CDR2 SMNVEV (reference sequence). The CDR3 spans 14 residues. This chain's CDR3 is CASSSWTALTEAFF. The CDR3 DNA reads TGTGCCAGCAGTTCCTGGACAGCCCTCACTGAAGCTTTCTTT.

The V call is TRBV30, the J call TRBJ1-1, with 8 bases matching TRBD1. Trimming removed 7 bases from V and 1 base from J; junction bases left unmatched: 5. CDR3 length: 13 amino acids. Looked up from germline, CDR1 is GTSNPN and CDR2 is SVGIG (reference sequence). CDR3 DNA: TGTGCCTCCACCGGGACAGGGAACACTGAAGCTTTCTTT. Its translation is CASTGTGNTEAFF.

The chain recombines TRBV5-4 with TRBJ2-3, with D hard to call. The V end was cut by 4 bases, the J end by 6 bases, with 6 bases between. The germline V gene encodes CDR1 SGHNT and CDR2 YYREEE (reference sequence). The CDR3 runs 11 residues. CDR3 bases: TGTGCCAGCAGCGTTCAGGATACGCAGTATTTT. It codes for CASSVQDTQYF. Supplemented by reference TRBV5-4 and TRBJ2-3, the full variable domain reads ETGVTQSPTHLIKTRGQQVTLRCSSQSGHNTVSWYQQALGQGPQFIFQYYREEENGRGNFPPRFSGLQFPNYSSELNVNALELDDSALYLCASSVQDTQYFGPGTRLTVL.

This chain links TRBV7-9 with TRBJ1-1, with a weak D call TRBD1 (6 bases). V lost 11 bases and J lost 7, with 20 bases in between. CDR3 length: 13 amino acids. Germline V gene data show CDR1 as SEHNR and CDR2 as FQNEAQ (reference sequence). This CDR3 is CAGTRTARGEAFF. The CDR3 DNA sequence: TGTGCCGGGACTAGGACAGCGAGGGGTGAAGCTTTCTTT. Drawing the rest from reference TRBV7-9 and TRBJ1-1, the complete variable domain is DTGVSQNPRHKITKRGQNVTFRCDPISEHNRLYWYRQTLGQGPEFLTYFQNEAQLEKSRLLSDRFSAERPKGSFSTLEIQRTEQGDSAMYLCAGTRTARGEAFFGQGTRLTVV.

For the CDR3, the DNA is TGCGCCAGCAGCCTCCAGACCGGACAGGGGGCGAGTGGCTACACCTTC. It translates to CASSLQTGQGASGYTF. The chain combines TRBV5-1 with TRBJ1-2; TRBD1 matches at 11 bases. The V gene's germline CDR1 is SGHRS and CDR2 YFSETQ. This CDR3 region has 16 residues. J gave up 7 bases and V 4 bases, and 12 bases lay outside the gene matches.

Written as DNA, the CDR3 is TGTGCCAGCAGTTTATCCCGGGGGAACACCATATATTTT. Its translation: CASSLSRGNTIYF. This chain joins TRBV27 and TRBJ1-3, with D maybe TRBD1 (5 bases). Germline assignment: CDR1 MNHEY and CDR2 SMNVEV (reference sequence). This CDR3 comprises 13 residues. V lost 0 bases and J 7 bases, leaving 7 bases between the germline ends.

This chain joins TRBV28 and TRBJ1-2; D uncertain. V was trimmed by 7 bases and J by 4 bases, leaving 16 bases between them. Per the germline V gene, CDR1 is MDHEN and CDR2 is SYDVKM. This CDR3 is built from 14 residues. CDR3 residues: CASTRPGRGYGYTF. DNA for the CDR3: TGTGCCAGCACCCGCCCGGGCCGGGGCTATGGCTACACCTTC.

This sequence joins TRBV30 and TRBJ1-2; 12 bases agree with TRBD1. CDR1 is GTSNPN, CDR2 SVGIG, per germline (reference sequence). The CDR3 is made up of 17 amino acids. The trim removed 3 bases at V and 2 bases at J, leaving 10 bases unmatched. CDR3 region: CAWRFPGQGARNYGYTF. The DNA for the CDR3 is TGTGCCTGGAGGTTTCCGGGACAGGGGGCAAGGAACTATGGCTACACCTTC.

There are a few counts of this clone. This rearrangement joins TRBV7-6 to TRBJ1-1, with D possibly matching TRBD1 (5 bases). The CDR3 loop spans 14 amino acids. Germline-derived CDR1 and CDR2 are SGHVS and FNYEAQ. V was shortened by 1 base and J by 1 base, with 7 bases between the two germline ends. The CDR3 nucleotides read TGTGCCAGCAGCTTAGGTGGGGGGAACACTGAAGCTTTCTTT. Translating gives CASSLGGGNTEAFF.

This clone was observed a single time. The chain is built from TRBV6-6 and TRBJ1-5, with D hard to call. V was cut by 6 bases and J by 5 bases, with 14 bases left in between. CDR1 and CDR2 (germline): MNHNY, SVGAGI (reference sequence). This CDR3 spans 14 amino acids. CDR3 coding DNA: TGTGCCAGCAGAAAGGGTCCGGACCATCAGCCCCAGCATTTT. Protein sequence: CASRKGPDHQPQHF.

This CDR3 is CASSLGTRENTEAFF. The CDR3 DNA follows: TGTGCCAGCAGCTTGGGTACCAGGGAGAACACTGAAGCTTTCTTT. J is TRBJ1-1 and V is TRBV5-8; possible D gene TRBD1, 5 bases. The CDR3 is 15 amino acids. The germline V gene has CDR1 SGHTS and CDR2 YDEGEE. The germline V and J ends were trimmed by 0 bases and 1 base, with 10 bases remaining between them. The variable domain in full, with the rest retrieved from reference TRBV5-8 and TRBJ1-1, is EAGVTQSPTHLIKTRGQQATLRCSPISGHTSVYWYQQALGLGLQFLLWYDEGEERNRGNFPPRFSGRQFPNYSSELNVNALELEDSALYLCASSLGTRENTEAFFGQGTRLTVV.

The CDR3: CASSQGRTTPLQDTIYF. CDR3 DNA sequence: TGCGCCAGCAGCCAAGGAAGGACGACACCGCTACAGGACACCATATATTTT. The V gene is TRBV4-1, the J gene TRBJ1-3, with a tentative D call TRBD1 (5 bases). The CDR3 has 17 amino acids. V was clipped by 1 base and J by 8 bases, with 21 bases between them. Looked up from germline, CDR1 is MGHRA and CDR2 is YSYEKL.

The V gene is TRBV28, the J gene TRBJ2-1; no definite D call. Germline V gene sequence: CDR1 MDHEN, CDR2 SYDVKM. V was shortened by 7 bases and J by 7 bases, with 20 bases between the two germline ends. The CDR3 spans 15 residues. In nucleotides, the CDR3 is TGTGCCAGCACCTTGGGGTCCGCGAAAGGAAATGAGCAGTTCTTC. Its translation is CASTLGSAKGNEQFF. Full variable domain (rest looked up from reference TRBV28 and TRBJ2-1): DVKVTQSSRYLVKRTGEKVFLECVQDMDHENMFWYRQDPGLGLRLIYFSYDVKMKEKGDIPEGYSVSREKKERFSLILESASTNQTSMYLCASTLGSAKGNEQFFGPGTRLTVL.

This sequence joins TRBV5-1 and TRBJ1-5; maybe TRBD1 (6 bases). This CDR3 comprises 15 residues. CDR1 and CDR2 from the germline V gene are SGHRS and YFSETQ. The V end lost 1 base, the J end lost 0 bases, and 8 bases lay between the germline ends. The CDR3 DNA reads TGCGCCAGCAGCTTGAAGGGGGATAGCAATCAGCCCCAGCATTTT. Translated: CASSLKGDSNQPQHF.

This chain connects TRBV2 to TRBJ1-3; unclear D gene. CDR3 size: 13 residues. V lost 2 bases and J lost 4, with 6 bases in between. From germline, CDR1 is SNHLY and CDR2 FYNNEI. For the CDR3, the DNA is TGTGCCAGCAGTGAACTTATAGGAAACACCATATATTTT. This translates into CASSELIGNTIYF.